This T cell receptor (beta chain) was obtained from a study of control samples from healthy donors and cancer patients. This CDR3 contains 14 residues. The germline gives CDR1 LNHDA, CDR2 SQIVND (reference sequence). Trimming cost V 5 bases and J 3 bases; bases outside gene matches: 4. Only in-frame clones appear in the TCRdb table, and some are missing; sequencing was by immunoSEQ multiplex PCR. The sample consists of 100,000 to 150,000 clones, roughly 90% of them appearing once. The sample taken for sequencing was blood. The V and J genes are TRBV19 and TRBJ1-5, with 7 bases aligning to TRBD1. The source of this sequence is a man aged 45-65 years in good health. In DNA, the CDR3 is TGTGCCAGTAGTTGGGACAGCTTCAATCAGCCCCAGCATTTT. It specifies CASSWDSFNQPQHF.